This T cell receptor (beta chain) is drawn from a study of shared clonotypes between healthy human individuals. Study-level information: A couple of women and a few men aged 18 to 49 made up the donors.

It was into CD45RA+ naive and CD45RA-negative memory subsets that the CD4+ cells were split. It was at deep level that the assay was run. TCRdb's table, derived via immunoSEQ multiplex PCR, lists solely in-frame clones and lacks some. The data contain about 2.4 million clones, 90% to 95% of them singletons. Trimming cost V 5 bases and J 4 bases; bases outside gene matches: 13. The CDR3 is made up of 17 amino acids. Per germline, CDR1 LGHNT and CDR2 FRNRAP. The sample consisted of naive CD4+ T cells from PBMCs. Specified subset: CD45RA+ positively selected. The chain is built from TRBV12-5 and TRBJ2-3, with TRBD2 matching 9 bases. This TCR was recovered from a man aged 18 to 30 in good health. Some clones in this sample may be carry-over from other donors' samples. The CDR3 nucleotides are TGTGCTAGTGGTATGGCTAGGAGCGGGAGGTTCTCAGATACGCAGTATTTT. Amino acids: CASGMARSGRFSDTQYF.